This T cell receptor beta chain was identified in a study of blood T cells in healthy people across ages. Broader study findings: Significant beta diversity loss was already apparent by age 40, declining roughly linearly.

The germline V gene has CDR1 LGHNA and CDR2 YNFKEQ. V was cut by 0 bases and J by 9 bases, with 15 bases left in between. The CDR3 has 15 residues. As regards this clonotype: What it binds is not known.

Total RNA was isolated from each sample in quantities of at least 6 micrograms. A J-beta primer mix and a sample-barcoded 5' primer were used in a second PCR of roughly 6 to 12 cycles. Via MiXCR, TCRdb re-called the 5' RACE reads, giving one row per CDR3 protein. Among about 780,000 distinct CDR3 sequences, around 62% were seen once, and the ten largest hold 25% to 35%. The rearrangement joins TRBV4-2 to TRBJ2-1; D assignment may be TRBD1 or TRBD2 (5 bases each). The receptor was isolated from a man aged 30-40 years in good health. The sequenced sample consisted of blood. The CDR3 nucleotides read TGTGCCAGCAGCCAAGAGGGACCAGTCGTCCTTGAGCAGTTCTTC. It translates to CASSQEGPVVLEQFF.